Listed here is a single T cell receptor beta chain. These data originate in a study of blood T cell repertoires in COVID-19. Background on the study: The cDNA or gDNA used as material had been derived from T cells, B-cell-depleted T cells, or PBMCs.

Sequenced by immunoSEQ multiplex PCR; TCRdb stores in-frame clones only, minus some. This sample has about 300,000 clones; roughly 87% occur once, and the top ten carry approximately 2.2%. The CDR3 loop spans 14 amino acids. Losses at the gene ends were 4 bases for V and 4 bases for J; bases not matched to a gene: 7. Germline V gene sequence: CDR1 SGHTA, CDR2 FQGTGA. The chain employs TRBV7-3 and TRBJ2-7, with 7 bases aligning to TRBD2. The TCR comes from a man between 18 and 35 years old with active or convalescent COVID-19. Source material: peripheral blood. CDR3 DNA sequence: TGTGCCAGCAGCTCCCTGGGCGGGAGATACGAGCAGTACTTC. This gives the protein CASSSLGGRYEQYF.